This TCR beta chain was identified during a study of cytomegalovirus exposure and HLA in healthy donors. Study in general: Under 85% of several hundred genotyped donors fell in the Caucasian-associated ancestry cluster. Broader study findings: In the analysis, some V segments, TRBV6-2 and TRBV6-3 included, were excluded as indistinguishable. A later analysis reportedly identified an Asian-associated ancestry cluster as carrying fewer N-insertions than the roughly 700-donor mean. In a later analysis, HLA-associated TCR beta chains were more clonally expanded than equally common others.

PCR employed 60 Vbeta and 13 Jbeta primers. Using immunoSEQ multiplex PCR, the repertoire was profiled, and TCRdb retains in-frame clones only, with some absent. The table lists around 200,000 clones, over 75% of them singletons. The length of the CDR3 is 13 residues. J lost 10 bases, V lost 0 bases, and 2 bases had no gene match. The germline CDR1 and CDR2 sequences are SGHDT and YYEEEE. About this clone itself: What it binds is unknown.

The TCR was taken from a young man in good health and CMV-seronegative. Sequencing input: PBMCs. The rearrangement uses TRBV5-6 and TRBJ2-1; 9 positions agree with TRBD1. For the CDR3, the DNA is TGTGCCAGCAGCTTGGGTACAGGGGGCGAGCAGTTCTTC. Translation gives CASSLGTGGEQFF.